This TCR beta chain was captured in a study of T cell responses to AZD1222 COVID-19 vaccine. Study as a whole: Pooled together were second doses at about 4 or about 12 weeks.

Repertoires were generated with immunoSEQ multiplex PCR, while TCRdb's copy carries only in-frame clones and drops some. Altogether some 140,000 clones are present, approximately 90% being singletons, with the ten largest covering 1.5% to 2%. With regard to this clone: Its target is unknown.

Study-wide results and caveats: Distributed over spike, vaccine-associated CD4 TCRs predominated at 160-218 and 743-854. Mostly white British, mostly female donors; authors suggested clonal diversity may be underestimated. A rise in Spike-specific TCR breadth and depth followed two AZD1222 doses.

V lost 4 bases to trimming and J lost 4 bases, with 7 bases between them. Germline assignment: CDR1 SNHLY and CDR2 FYNNEI. The CDR3 covers 12 residues. The sequence was collected from an adult in good health. V is TRBV2 and J is TRBJ1-2; D call uncertain. The sample was peripheral blood, taken on day 0 of AZD1222 vaccination. CDR3 DNA sequence: TGTGCCAGCAGTGCTTCGGGCTATGGCTACACCTTC. It yields the protein CASSASGYGYTF.